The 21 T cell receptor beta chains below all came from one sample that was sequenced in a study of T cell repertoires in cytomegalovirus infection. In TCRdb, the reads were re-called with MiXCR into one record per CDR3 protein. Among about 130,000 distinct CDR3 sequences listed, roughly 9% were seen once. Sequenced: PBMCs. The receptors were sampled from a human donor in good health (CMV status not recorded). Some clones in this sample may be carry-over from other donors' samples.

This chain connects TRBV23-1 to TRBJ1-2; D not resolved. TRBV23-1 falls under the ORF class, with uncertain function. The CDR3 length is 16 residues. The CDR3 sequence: CALNNRGCPSEFGYTF. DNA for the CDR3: TGCGCTCTAAACAATCGTGGGTGTCCGTCGGAATTTGGCTACACCTTC.

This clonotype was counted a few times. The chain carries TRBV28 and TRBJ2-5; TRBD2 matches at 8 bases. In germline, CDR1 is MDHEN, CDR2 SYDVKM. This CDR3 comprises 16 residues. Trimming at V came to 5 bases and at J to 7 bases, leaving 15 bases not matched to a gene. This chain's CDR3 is CASSTHSGTSFGTQYF. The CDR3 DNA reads TGTGCCAGCAGTACTCACTCCGGGACTAGTTTCGGGACCCAGTACTTC.

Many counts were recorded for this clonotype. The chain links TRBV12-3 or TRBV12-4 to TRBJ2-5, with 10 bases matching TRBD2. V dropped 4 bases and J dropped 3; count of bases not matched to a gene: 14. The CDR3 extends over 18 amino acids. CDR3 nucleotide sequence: TGTGCCAGCAGTTCTCCGGGACTAGCGTTTCTGTCAGAAGAGACCCAGTACTTC. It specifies CASSSPGLAFLSEETQYF.

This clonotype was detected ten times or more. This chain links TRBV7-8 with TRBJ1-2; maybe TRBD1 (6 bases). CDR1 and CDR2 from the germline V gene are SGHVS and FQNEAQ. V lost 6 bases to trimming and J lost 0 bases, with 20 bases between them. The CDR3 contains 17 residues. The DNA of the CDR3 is TGTGCCAGCAGTTCCAGGGGCACAGGACCAGCTAACTATGGCTACACCTTC. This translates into CASSSRGTGPANYGYTF.

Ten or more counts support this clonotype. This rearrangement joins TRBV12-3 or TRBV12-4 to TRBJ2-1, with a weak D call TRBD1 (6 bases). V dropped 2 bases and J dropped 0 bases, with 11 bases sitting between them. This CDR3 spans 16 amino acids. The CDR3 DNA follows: TGTGCCAGCAGTTTACGGCAGGGGAGCTCCTACAATGAGCAGTTCTTC. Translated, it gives CASSLRQGSSYNEQFF.

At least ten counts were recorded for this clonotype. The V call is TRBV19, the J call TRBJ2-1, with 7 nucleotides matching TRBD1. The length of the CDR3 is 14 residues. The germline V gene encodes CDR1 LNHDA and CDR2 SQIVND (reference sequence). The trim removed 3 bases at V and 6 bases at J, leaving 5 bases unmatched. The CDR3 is CASSIGQVRNEQFF. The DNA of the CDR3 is TGTGCCAGTAGTATTGGACAGGTTCGCAATGAGCAGTTCTTC.

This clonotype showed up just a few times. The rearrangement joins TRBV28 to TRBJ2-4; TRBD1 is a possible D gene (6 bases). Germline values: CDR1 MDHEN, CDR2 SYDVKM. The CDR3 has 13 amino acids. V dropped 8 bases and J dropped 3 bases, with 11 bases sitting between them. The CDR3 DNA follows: TGTGCCAGCCTGGACAGAAACAAAAACATTCAGTACTTC. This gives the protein CASLDRNKNIQYF.

The CDR3 nucleotides are TGTGCCAGTCGTTCCCGGCACAGGTACAATCAGCCCCAGCATTTT. Translating gives CASRSRHRYNQPQHF. V and J are TRBV28 and TRBJ1-5, with a possible D match to TRBD1 (5 bases). Trimming cost V 9 bases and J 3 bases, with 18 bases left between them. This CDR3 comprises 15 residues. Germline CDR1 reads MDHEN; CDR2 reads SYDVKM.

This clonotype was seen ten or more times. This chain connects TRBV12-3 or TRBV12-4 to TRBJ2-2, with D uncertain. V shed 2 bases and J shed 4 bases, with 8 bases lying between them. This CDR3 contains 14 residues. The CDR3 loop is CASSLSQSTGELFF. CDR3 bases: TGTGCCAGCAGTTTATCGCAGAGCACCGGGGAGCTGTTTTTT.

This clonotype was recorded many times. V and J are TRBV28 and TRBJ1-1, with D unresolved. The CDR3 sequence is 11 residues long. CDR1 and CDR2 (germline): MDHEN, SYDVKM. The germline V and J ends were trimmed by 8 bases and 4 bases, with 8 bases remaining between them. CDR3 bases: TGTGCCAGCGGCACTGGCACTGAAGCTTTCTTT. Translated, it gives CASGTGTEAFF.

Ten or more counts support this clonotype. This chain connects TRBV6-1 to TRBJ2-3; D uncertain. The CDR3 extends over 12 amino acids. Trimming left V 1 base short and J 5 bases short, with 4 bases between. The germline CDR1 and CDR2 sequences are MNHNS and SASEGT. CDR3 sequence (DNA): TGTGCCAGCAGTGAAGTTCGAGATACGCAGTATTTT. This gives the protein CASSEVRDTQYF.

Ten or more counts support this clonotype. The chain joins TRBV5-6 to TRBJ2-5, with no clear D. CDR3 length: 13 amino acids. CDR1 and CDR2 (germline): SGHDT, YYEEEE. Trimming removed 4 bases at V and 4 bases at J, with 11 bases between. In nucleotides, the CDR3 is TGTGCCAGCAGCCACCCCCCGGGAGAGACCCAGTACTTC. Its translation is CASSHPPGETQYF.

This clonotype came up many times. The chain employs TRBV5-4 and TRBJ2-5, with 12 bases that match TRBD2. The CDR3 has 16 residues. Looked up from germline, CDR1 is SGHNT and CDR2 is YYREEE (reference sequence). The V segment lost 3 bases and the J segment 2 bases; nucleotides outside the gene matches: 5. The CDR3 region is CASSSGLAGSQETQYF. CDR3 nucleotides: TGTGCCAGCAGCTCAGGACTAGCGGGGAGTCAAGAGACCCAGTACTTC.

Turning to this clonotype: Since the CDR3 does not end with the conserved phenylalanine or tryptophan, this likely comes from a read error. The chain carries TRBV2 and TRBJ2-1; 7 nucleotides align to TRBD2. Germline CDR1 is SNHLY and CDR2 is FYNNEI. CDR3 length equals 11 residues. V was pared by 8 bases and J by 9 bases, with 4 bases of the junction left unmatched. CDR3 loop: CASGGEAEQFL. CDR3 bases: TGTGCCAGCGGGGGGGAGGCTGAGCAGTTCCTC.

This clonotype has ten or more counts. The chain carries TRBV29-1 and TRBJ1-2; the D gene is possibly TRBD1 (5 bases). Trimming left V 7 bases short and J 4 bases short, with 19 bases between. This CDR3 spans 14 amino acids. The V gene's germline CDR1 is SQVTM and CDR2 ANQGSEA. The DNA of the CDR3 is TGCAGCGCAAAGGAAGAGACAGTTCCCTATGGCTACACCTTC. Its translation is CSAKEETVPYGYTF.

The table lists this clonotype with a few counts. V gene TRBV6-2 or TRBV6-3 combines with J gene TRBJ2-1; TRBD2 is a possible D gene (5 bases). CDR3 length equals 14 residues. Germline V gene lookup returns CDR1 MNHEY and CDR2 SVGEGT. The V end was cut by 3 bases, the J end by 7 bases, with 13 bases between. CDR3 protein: CASSYDTGRNEQFF. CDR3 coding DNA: TGTGCCAGCAGTTATGATACGGGAAGGAATGAGCAGTTCTTC.

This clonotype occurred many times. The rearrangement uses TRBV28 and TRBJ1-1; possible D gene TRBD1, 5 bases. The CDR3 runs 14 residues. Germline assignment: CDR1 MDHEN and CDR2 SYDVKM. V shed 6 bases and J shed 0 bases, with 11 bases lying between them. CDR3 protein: CASSPGVMNTEAFF. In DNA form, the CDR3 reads TGTGCCAGCAGCCCGGGGGTCATGAACACTGAAGCTTTCTTT.

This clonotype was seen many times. Here the CDR3 DNA reads TGTGCCAGCAGCTTAGGCCAAGGCAGGTCTGAAAAACTGTTTTTT. It is translated as CASSLGQGRSEKLFF. The chain links TRBV7-2 to TRBJ1-4; no clear D. Trimming shortened V by 1 base and J by 7 bases, and 13 bases separated the two germline ends. Germline V gene sequence: CDR1 SGHTA, CDR2 FQGNSA. CDR3 length equals 15 residues.

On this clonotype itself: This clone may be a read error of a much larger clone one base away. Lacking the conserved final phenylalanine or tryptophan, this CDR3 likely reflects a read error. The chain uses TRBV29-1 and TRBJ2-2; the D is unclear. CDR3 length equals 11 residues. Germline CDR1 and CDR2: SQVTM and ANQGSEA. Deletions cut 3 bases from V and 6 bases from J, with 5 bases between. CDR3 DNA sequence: TGCAGCGTTGACGAGGCCGGGGAGCTGTTTATT. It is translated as CSVDEAGELFI.

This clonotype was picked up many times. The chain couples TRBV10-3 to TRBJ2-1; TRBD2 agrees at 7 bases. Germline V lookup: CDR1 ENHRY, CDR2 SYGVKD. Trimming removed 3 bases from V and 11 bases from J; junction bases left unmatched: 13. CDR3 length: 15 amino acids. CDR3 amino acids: CAISDLVGEAGKQFF. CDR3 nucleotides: TGTGCCATCAGTGATCTGGTGGGGGAAGCGGGGAAGCAGTTCTTC.

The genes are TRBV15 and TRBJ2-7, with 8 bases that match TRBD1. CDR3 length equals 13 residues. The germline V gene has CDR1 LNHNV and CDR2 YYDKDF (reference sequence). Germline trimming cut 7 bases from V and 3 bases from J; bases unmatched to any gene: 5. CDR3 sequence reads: CATNLGQGYEQYF. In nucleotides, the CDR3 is TGTGCCACCAACCTCGGACAGGGCTACGAGCAGTACTTC.